Each of the 15 T cell receptor beta chains below was sequenced from the same sample in a study of blood T cell repertoires in COVID-19. Generated by immunoSEQ multiplex PCR, the TCRdb table keeps only in-frame clones and is missing some. The profile shows 270,000 or so clones, approximately 92% of them singletons. Material for sequencing was peripheral blood. These receptors all come from a woman aged 40 to 55 who had recovered from COVID-19.

V and J are TRBV2 and TRBJ1-1; D is perhaps TRBD1 (5 bases). The V end lost 5 bases, the J end lost 5 bases, and 9 bases lay between the germline ends. Germline assignment: CDR1 SNHLY and CDR2 FYNNEI. The CDR3 contains 12 residues. Here the CDR3 reads CASSRQKTEAFF. As DNA, the CDR3 is TGTGCCAGCAGTCGACAGAAAACTGAAGCTTTCTTT.

The chain couples TRBV7-9 to TRBJ2-7; the match to TRBD2 covers 9 bases. V trimming: 4 bases; J trimming: 6 bases; junction bases outside the gene matches: 7. The CDR3 covers 14 residues. Germline CDR1 reads SEHNR; CDR2 reads FQNEAQ (reference sequence). The CDR3 reads CASSYTGLAGEQYV. Here the CDR3 DNA reads TGTGCCAGCAGCTACACGGGACTAGCCGGCGAGCAGTACGTC.

The rearrangement joins TRBV5-4 to TRBJ2-3; D is possibly TRBD2 (6 bases). The V gene's germline CDR1 is SGHNT and CDR2 YYREEE (reference sequence). The CDR3 spans 15 residues. V dropped 4 bases and J dropped 2 bases, with 14 bases sitting between them. CDR3: CASSDSSAYTDTQYF. Here the CDR3 DNA reads TGTGCCAGCAGCGATTCTAGCGCCTACACAGATACGCAGTATTTT. The full variable domain, with the rest looked up from reference TRBV5-4 and TRBJ2-3, is ETGVTQSPTHLIKTRGQQVTLRCSSQSGHNTVSWYQQALGQGPQFIFQYYREEENGRGNFPPRFSGLQFPNYSSELNVNALELDDSALYLCASSDSSAYTDTQYFGPGTRLTVL.

The chain carries TRBV10-3 and TRBJ2-7, with 9 nucleotides matching TRBD1. Germline CDR1 ENHRY, CDR2 SYGVKD. The CDR3 spans 14 residues. J was trimmed by 5 bases and V by 5 bases; bases with no gene match: 7. CDR3 nucleotides: TGTGCCATCAGTACCGGGACAGGGTCCCACGAGCAGTACTTC. Its translation: CAISTGTGSHEQYF.

The chain carries TRBV9 and TRBJ2-5, with 7 bases lining up with TRBD2. CDR3 length: 17 residues. CDR1 is SGDLS and CDR2 is YYNGEE in the germline V gene. Trimming cost V 0 bases and J 1 base; bases outside gene matches: 9. This CDR3 is CASSVATGGRIQETQYF. The CDR3 region has the DNA TGTGCCAGCAGCGTAGCTACGGGGGGACGGATCCAAGAGACCCAGTACTTC.

The count of this clone is one. The V call is TRBV9, the J call TRBJ2-3; 8 bases match TRBD2. Germline V CDR1 and CDR2: SGDLS, YYNGEE. V shed 4 bases, J shed 3 bases, and the junction held 13 bases outside the gene matches. This CDR3 region has 17 residues. In DNA, the CDR3 is TGTGCCAGCAGCACCGGGAGGGGCAGTTTCATAACAGATACGCAGTATTTT. Translating gives CASSTGRGSFITDTQYF. Full variable domain (remainder filled in from reference TRBV9 and TRBJ2-3): DSGVTQTPKHLITATGQRVTLRCSPRSGDLSVYWYQQSLDQGLQFLIQYYNGEERAKGNILERFSAQQFPDLHSELNLSSLELGDSALYFCASSTGRGSFITDTQYFGPGTRLTVL.

This clone occurred once. The chain links TRBV11-2 to TRBJ2-3, with TRBD2 as a possible D gene (6 bases). The CDR3 runs 15 residues. Germline V gene data show CDR1 as SGHAT and CDR2 as FQNNGV. The V and J ends lost 4 bases and 4 bases respectively, with 15 bases between them. The CDR3 sequence: CASSSYPEGADTQYF. The CDR3 nucleotides are TGTGCCAGCAGCTCCTATCCGGAGGGAGCAGATACGCAGTATTTT. Combining the CDR3 with reference TRBV11-2 and TRBJ2-3 gives the whole variable domain EAGVAQSPRYKIIEKRQSVAFWCNPISGHATLYWYQQILGQGPKLLIQFQNNGVVDDSQLPKDRFSAERLKGVDSTLKIQPAKLEDSAVYLCASSSYPEGADTQYFGPGTRLTVL.

The rearrangement uses TRBV5-1 and TRBJ2-1; 7 nucleotides line up with TRBD1. This CDR3 spans 17 amino acids. V dropped 5 bases and J dropped 3; count of bases not matched to a gene: 14. Germline CDR1 and CDR2: SGHRS and YFSETQ. CDR3 loop: CASRHAAEGAGYNEQFF. CDR3 in DNA: TGCGCCAGCAGACATGCGGCAGAGGGGGCTGGCTACAATGAGCAGTTCTTC.

The V and J genes are TRBV5-4 and TRBJ2-7; D perhaps matches TRBD2 (5 bases). The CDR3 has 13 amino acids. Trimming shortened V by 3 bases and J by 6 bases, and 13 bases separated the two germline ends. Looked up from germline, CDR1 is SGHNT and CDR2 is YYREEE (reference sequence). This chain's CDR3 is CASSSDPSTEQYF. The CDR3 DNA follows: TGTGCCAGCAGCTCGGATCCTAGCACCGAGCAGTACTTC.

The chain joins TRBV4-3 to TRBJ1-2, with 7 bases identical to TRBD1. Germline assignment: CDR1 LGHNA and CDR2 YSLEER. This CDR3 spans 15 amino acids. Trimming cost V 4 bases and J 4 bases; bases outside gene matches: 9. This CDR3 is CASSPMNPGGYGYTF. As DNA, the CDR3 is TGCGCCAGCAGCCCCATGAACCCAGGGGGCTATGGCTACACCTTC.

The chain links TRBV5-1 to TRBJ2-3; 9 bases align to TRBD2. There are 14 residues in the CDR3. Looked up from germline, CDR1 is SGHRS and CDR2 is YFSETQ. Germline trimming cut 6 bases from V and 6 bases from J; bases unmatched to any gene: 8. CDR3 protein: CASNTAGGPDTQYF. The DNA for the CDR3 is TGCGCCAGCAACACCGCGGGAGGGCCTGATACGCAGTATTTT. Based on the CDR3 plus reference TRBV5-1 and TRBJ2-3, the full variable domain is KAGVTQTPRYLIKTRGQQVTLSCSPISGHRSVSWYQQTPGQGLQFLFEYFSETQRNKGNFPGRFSGRQFSNSRSEMNVSTLELGDSALYLCASNTAGGPDTQYFGPGTRLTVL.

This sequence joins TRBV24-1 and TRBJ2-7; 9 bases fit TRBD1. Germline V gene lookup returns CDR1 KGHDR and CDR2 SFDVKD. With 4 bases clipped from V and 1 base from J, the junction kept 13 bases outside the gene matches. This CDR3 is built from 18 residues. The CDR3 DNA follows: TGTGCCACCAGTGACCGAATCGCCGGGACAGGGAATTCCTACGAGCAGTACGTC. Its translation is CATSDRIAGTGNSYEQYV.

Only one count was recorded for this clone. The chain employs TRBV18 and TRBJ2-1, with D maybe TRBD2 (6 bases). The CDR3 consists of 14 residues. CDR1 KGHSH and CDR2 LQKENI come from the germline V gene. V was trimmed by 2 bases and J by 6 bases, leaving 11 bases between them. The CDR3 DNA reads TGTGCCAGCTCACCAGCGGGACTCTTCAATGAGCAGTTCTTC. Encoded protein: CASSPAGLFNEQFF. Complete variable domain (other parts from reference TRBV18 and TRBJ2-1): NAGVMQNPRHLVRRRGQEARLRCSPMKGHSHVYWYRQLPEEGLKFMVYLQKENIIDESGMPKERFSAEFPKEGPSILRIQQVVRGDSAAYFCASSPAGLFNEQFFGPGTRLTVL.

The rearrangement joins TRBV4-1 to TRBJ2-7, with no clear D. The V gene's germline CDR1 is MGHRA and CDR2 YSYEKL. The CDR3 is made up of 15 amino acids. The germline V and J ends were trimmed by 1 base and 4 bases, with 14 bases remaining between them. CDR3 in amino acids: CASSQVAGSPYEQYV. The CDR3 bases are TGCGCCAGCAGCCAAGTGGCCGGGTCCCCTTACGAGCAGTACGTC.

This sequence joins TRBV7-9 and TRBJ2-7; 14 bases fit TRBD2. The V gene's germline CDR1 is SEHNR and CDR2 FQNEAQ (reference sequence). There are 18 residues in the CDR3. J gave up 2 bases and V 5 bases, and 11 bases lay outside the gene matches. The CDR3: CASSPGGTSGSGTYEQYV. The CDR3 nucleotides are TGTGCCAGCAGCCCCGGTGGGACTAGCGGGAGTGGAACCTACGAGCAGTACGTC.